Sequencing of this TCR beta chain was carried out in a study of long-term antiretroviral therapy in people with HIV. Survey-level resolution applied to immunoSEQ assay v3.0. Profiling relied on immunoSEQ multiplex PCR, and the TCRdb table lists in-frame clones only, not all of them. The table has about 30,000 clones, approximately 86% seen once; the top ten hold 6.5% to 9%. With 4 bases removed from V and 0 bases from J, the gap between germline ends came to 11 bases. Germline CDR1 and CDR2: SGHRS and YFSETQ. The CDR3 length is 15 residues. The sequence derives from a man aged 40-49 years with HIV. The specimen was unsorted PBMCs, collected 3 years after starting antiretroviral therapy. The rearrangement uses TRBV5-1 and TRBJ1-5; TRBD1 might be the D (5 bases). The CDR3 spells CASSPTGYSNQPQHF. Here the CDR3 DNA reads TGCGCCAGCAGCCCAACAGGCTATAGCAATCAGCCCCAGCATTTT.